This T cell receptor (beta chain) was found in a study of blood T cell repertoires in COVID-19 (dated by TCRdb to 2018 to 2021). Looking at the study overall: Samples covering the acute and convalescent phases of COVID-19 were provided by collaborators in the United States, Italy and Spain. The material from the prospective study consisted of cDNA or gDNA derived from T cells, B-cell-depleted T cells, or PBMCs. The dataset comprised deeply sampled blood TCRbeta repertoires from subjects exposed to, actively infected with, or recovered from COVID-19. A freely available public database, intended as a resource for researchers studying the immune response to SARS-CoV-2, is where the repertoires were released. The samples were drawn from the first 160 participants of the ongoing ImmuneRACE study and from some 1,300 subjects provided by 6 global collaborators. A de-identified subject ID, COVID-19 status, age in years and sex were almost always included in the sample metadata. HLA class I and class II types, where available, came from metadata supplied by the sample provider rather than from assay-based typing. The study at large found these results: The quantity of clinical and demographic metadata differed by source and by participant and was supplied without curation.

Of note for this clone: It lacks a known antigen. No much larger clone is present one base from it, and per-base qualities are unavailable.

Per the germline V gene, MNHEY is the CDR1 and SVGAGI is the CDR2. V has 8 bases trimmed and J has 1 base trimmed; junction bases matching no gene number 8. Including cysteine and phenylalanine, the CDR3 has 15 amino acids. Here the CDR3 DNA is all that survives: 45 bases in frame from base 1. TCRbeta CDR3 regions were amplified from genomic DNA using the immunoSEQ Assay, a bias-controlled multiplex PCR. Processing in the source paper ran as follows. Within the assay, amplification of reference gene primers was used to estimate how many nucleated cells each sample contained. To quantify the absolute abundance of each unique TCRbeta CDR3 rearrangement, sequence reads were collapsed and filtered. For each sample, productive Simpson clonality was calculated by taking the square root of Simpson's diversity index across productive rearrangements. TCRdb retrieved this table from immuneACCESS and kept in-frame rearrangements only. Not all clones are present; in checked studies, unresolved V genes account for under half, and no reason is known for the remainder. V, J and clone size reflect that table, while D and trimming were determined from the DNA. The sample contains 80,000 to 100,000 clones, approximately 86% of them found a single time. The ten top clones hold approximately 12% of the sample.

Each collaborating institution followed its own protocols to collect whole blood in K2EDTA tubes. For TCRbeta analysis, collaborator samples were shipped as frozen whole blood, as isolated PBMCs, or as DNA extracted from either sample type. The sequence derives from a woman aged 55-69 years in a cohort sampled during active or convalescent COVID-19. Sequencing input: peripheral blood. The V and J segments used are TRBV6-5 and TRBJ1-5, and 7 junction bases match TRBD1. The CDR3 is CASRGQVMSNQPQHF. The DNA reads TGTGCCAGCCGCGGACAGGTTATGAGCAATCAGCCCCAGCATTTT.